The clone carrying this T cell receptor (beta chain) was counted between two and nine times. Its antigen remains unknown. Germline V gene sequence: CDR1 LGHNA, CDR2 YNFKEQ. The V and J ends lost 1 base and 6 bases respectively, with 10 bases between them. This CDR3 region has 14 residues. The entirety of the isolated RNA underwent reverse transcription, so expressed TCRB transcripts were sequenced. Assay used: immunoSEQ multiplex PCR; TCRdb lists only in-frame clones, some missing. The table records 150,000 to 180,000 clones, around 10% of them present only once. The sample originates from a study of beta chain features in type 1 diabetes. General study findings and limits: Patients with Type 1 diabetes showed moderately but significantly shorter TCRB CDR3s in all four CD4+ subsets.

The V and J genes are TRBV4-2 and TRBJ2-1; D ambiguous. The origin of this receptor is a man aged 30-40 years with type 1 diabetes. Sequences were obtained from central memory CD4+ T cells from blood. CDR3 residues: CASSQGAGGNEQFF. The CDR3 DNA is TGTGCCAGCAGCCAAGGGGCCGGTGGCAATGAGCAGTTCTTC.